The 8 T cell receptor beta chains presented below share a single source sample, sequenced in a study of cytomegalovirus exposure and HLA in healthy donors. PCR involved 60 Vbeta and 13 Jbeta primers. Sequencing was performed with immunoSEQ multiplex PCR; in TCRdb, only in-frame clones are kept and a portion is missing. The sample shows 110,000 or so clones, 73% of them seen only once. The sequencing sample was made of PBMCs. These receptors originate from a man aged 35-49 years in good health and CMV-seronegative.

V usage is TRBV29-1 and J usage is TRBJ1-2, with D possibly TRBD1 on 5 matching bases. Deletions cut 6 bases from V and 8 bases from J, with 19 bases between. This CDR3 has 13 residues. Germline-derived CDR1 and CDR2 are SQVTM and ANQGSEA. CDR3 sequence (DNA): TGCAGCGTCGCAGGGAACCCCTTCTTGGGCTACACCTTC. The encoded protein is CSVAGNPFLGYTF.

This rearrangement joins TRBV28 to TRBJ2-6, with 7 bases lining up with TRBD1. The germline gives CDR1 MDHEN, CDR2 SYDVKM. Unmatched junction bases numbered 5, after V lost 3 bases and J lost 0 bases. The CDR3 spans 17 residues. The CDR3 DNA follows: TGTGCCAGCAGTTTGGGACAGCCAGACTCTGGGGCCAACGTCCTGACTTTC. Protein: CASSLGQPDSGANVLTF.

The chain links TRBV6-1 to TRBJ1-5; 7 positions match TRBD1. CDR1 is MNHNS and CDR2 is SASEGT in the germline V gene. The V gene end was trimmed by 6 bases and the J gene end by 9 bases; junction bases not matched to a gene: 8. The CDR3 loop spans 13 amino acids. In DNA form, the CDR3 reads TGTGCCAGCAGGGAGACAGGGTCGGGGCCCCAGCATTTT. As protein: CASRETGSGPQHF.

This clone was found a few times. The chain employs TRBV5-6 and TRBJ1-5, with D unclear. Germline loops: CDR1 SGHDT, CDR2 YYEEEE. V lost 2 bases to trimming and J lost 5 bases, with 11 bases between them. The CDR3 has 14 residues. CDR3 nucleotide sequence: TGTGCCAGCAGCTTAACGGGAAAGTATCAGCCCCAGCATTTT. Its translation: CASSLTGKYQPQHF.

The genes are TRBV10-3 and TRBJ1-6; D is perhaps TRBD1 (5 bases). The CDR3 is 15 residues long. From germline, CDR1 is ENHRY and CDR2 SYGVKD. V was pared by 1 base and J by 9 bases, with 13 bases between. CDR3 sequence reads: CAISELEGFGSPLHF. The DNA for the CDR3 is TGTGCCATCAGTGAGTTGGAGGGGTTCGGTTCACCCCTCCACTTT.

This clone was picked up a small number of times. The V gene is TRBV14, the J gene TRBJ1-1; 7 nucleotides match TRBD1. J was trimmed by 1 base and V by 3 bases; bases with no gene match: 5. The CDR3 is made up of 15 amino acids. CDR1 and CDR2 from the germline V gene are SGHDN and FVKESK. The CDR3 reads CASSQAGQPNTEAFF. CDR3 in DNA: TGTGCCAGCAGCCAGGCGGGACAGCCGAACACTGAAGCTTTCTTT.

This clone has just a few counts. The sample carries other DNA sequences with the same CDR3. V usage is TRBV5-8 and J usage is TRBJ1-5; 8 positions agree with TRBD1. Germline CDR1 reads SGHTS; CDR2 reads YDEGEE. This CDR3 contains 17 residues. Unmatched junction bases numbered 9, after V lost 4 bases and J lost 0 bases. CDR3 sequence reads: CASSIRTGRLSNQPQHF. CDR3 coding DNA: TGTGCCAGCAGCATTCGGACAGGGCGTCTTAGCAATCAGCCCCAGCATTTT.

This clone was counted a single time. The CDR3 DNA reads as TGCGCCAGCAGCCAACTCATCCCAGGGCATGAAAAACTGTTTTTT. The encoded protein is CASSQLIPGHEKLFF. This chain joins TRBV4-1 and TRBJ1-4; tentative D call: TRBD1 (5 bases). The V end was cut by 2 bases, the J end by 6 bases, with 13 bases between. CDR3 length equals 15 residues. CDR1 is MGHRA and CDR2 is YSYEKL in the germline V gene.